The rows below give T cell receptor beta chains drawn from one sample of a study of blood T cells in healthy people across ages. TCRdb re-called the 5' RACE reads with MiXCR, one entry per CDR3 protein. The sample lists approximately 800,000 distinct CDR3 sequences, more than 55% occurring once. Sequenced sample: blood. These receptors were taken from a man in his forties or fifties in good health. Each CDR3 is given with its conserved first and last residue. D genes are given only for firm matches. Clone size appears in some rows only: once, few, many, or a class for an expanded clone.

clone size | J gene | D gene | V gene | CDR3 protein | CDR3 DNA
few | TRBJ1-6 | NA | TRBV6-2/TRBV6-3 | CASSEDNSPLHF | TGTGCCAGCAGTGAGGATAATTCACCCCTCCACTTT
once | TRBJ2-1 | TRBD1 | TRBV18 | CASSHLDRTVEQFF | TGTGCCAGCTCACATTTGGACAGGACAGTCGAGCAGTTCTTC
few | TRBJ2-7 | NA | TRBV5-1 | CASSLSGLGGDNDYEQYF | TGCGCCAGCAGCTTGTCTGGTCTCGGCGGGGATAACGACTACGAGCAGTACTTC
NA | TRBJ2-7 | TRBD2 | TRBV6-2/TRBV6-3 | CASSRQPPGTSGISEQYF | TGTGCCAGCAGTAGACAACCACCGGGGACTAGCGGGATTAGCGAGCAGTACTTC
NA | TRBJ1-4 | NA | TRBV4-2 | CASSQESWGTGRGEKLFF | TGTGCCAGCAGCCAAGAGTCATGGGGGACGGGACGGGGTGAAAAACTGTTTTTT
few | TRBJ1-1 | NA | TRBV28 | CASSSLPGGSTEAFF | TGTGCCAGCAGTTCCCTACCTGGCGGGAGCACTGAAGCTTTCTTT
NA | TRBJ2-3 | NA | TRBV11-2 | CASSLSFTDTQYF | TGTGCCAGCAGCTTATCTTTTACAGATACGCAGTATTTT
NA | TRBJ1-4 | NA | TRBV20-1 | CSARDREGANEKLFF | TGCAGTGCTAGAGATCGGGAGGGGGCTAATGAAAAACTGTTTTTT
NA | TRBJ2-1 | NA | TRBV6-5 | CASSSRVDGTEQFF | TGTGCCAGCAGCTCGAGGGTAGATGGGACTGAGCAGTTCTTC
few | TRBJ2-7 | NA | TRBV27 | CASSSTAVGTQYF | TGTGCCAGCAGTTCAACAGCAGTGGGTACCCAGTACTTC
NA | TRBJ1-5 | NA | TRBV20-1 | CSAIRRGFENQPQHF | TGCAGTGCCATTCGAAGGGGGTTCGAGAATCAGCCCCAGCATTTT
once | TRBJ1-4 | NA | TRBV15 | CATSRDKDEKLFF | TGTGCCACCAGCCGGGACAAGGATGAAAAACTGTTTTTT
NA | TRBJ2-4 | TRBD2 | TRBV9 | CASSAGGTKNIQYF | TGTGCCAGCAGCGCCGGGGGGACCAAAAACATTCAGTACTTC
few | TRBJ2-3 | NA | TRBV9 | CASTLRGLGDTQYF | TGTGCCAGCACCCTTCGCGGTCTGGGGGATACGCAGTATTTT
NA | TRBJ2-3 | NA | TRBV2 | CASSGERYTDTQYF | TGTGCCAGCAGTGGCGAGCGGTATACAGATACGCAGTATTTT
NA | TRBJ1-1 | NA | TRBV7-3 | CASSQLMNTEAFF | TGTGCCAGCAGCCAACTCATGAACACTGAAGCTTTCTTT
few | TRBJ2-3 | TRBD1 | TRBV7-9 | CASSTGADWSTDTQYF | TGTGCCAGCAGCACAGGGGCGGATTGGAGCACAGATACGCAGTATTTT
NA | TRBJ2-7 | TRBD2 | TRBV24-1 | CATSDPGTSGSYEQYF | TGTGCCACCAGTGATCCCGGGACTAGCGGTTCCTACGAGCAGTACTTC
NA | TRBJ1-4 | TRBD1 | TRBV4-2 | CASSQEDRGYEKLFF | TGTGCCAGCAGCCAAGAGGACAGGGGATATGAAAAACTGTTTTTT
few | TRBJ2-1 | NA | TRBV29-1 | CSALVERNEQFF | TGCAGCGCCCTCGTTGAGCGTAATGAGCAGTTCTTC
NA | TRBJ1-4 | NA | TRBV20-1 | CSAQSPGSFQGTANEKLFF | TGCAGTGCACAATCCCCGGGATCGTTTCAGGGGACGGCTAATGAAAAACTGTTTTTT
once | TRBJ1-2 | NA | TRBV6-2/TRBV6-3 | CASRPSGQFAGYYGYTF | TGTGCCAGCAGGCCTTCCGGACAGTTCGCCGGGTACTATGGCTACACCTTC
NA | TRBJ2-4 | TRBD2 | TRBV3-1 | CASSQTSGVAKNIQYF | TGTGCCAGCAGCCAGACTAGCGGGGTAGCCAAAAACATTCAGTACTTC
few | TRBJ2-7 | NA | TRBV20-1 | CRARACEQYF | TGCAGGGCCCGAGCTTGCGAGCAGTACTTC
NA | TRBJ2-7 | TRBD1 | TRBV5-5 | CASSRGTGVEGEQYF | TGTGCCAGCAGCAGGGGGACAGGGGTTGAGGGCGAGCAGTACTTC
NA | TRBJ2-5 | NA | TRBV6-2/TRBV6-3 | CASSYSGEAETQYF | TGTGCCAGCAGTTATTCGGGAGAAGCAGAGACCCAGTACTTC
NA | TRBJ2-7 | TRBD1 | TRBV28 | CASDTPIKNRGSSYNEQYF | TGTGCCAGCGACACCCCGATTAAAAACAGGGGAAGCTCCTACAATGAGCAGTACTTC
few | TRBJ1-2 | NA | TRBV10-3 | CAISELGYGYTF | TGTGCCATCAGTGAGCTGGGGTATGGCTACACCTTC
NA | TRBJ2-7 | NA | TRBV28 | CASSSWKAGRVYEQYF | TGTGCCAGCAGTTCGTGGAAGGCTGGGCGGGTCTACGAGCAGTACTTC
few | TRBJ2-3 | TRBD2 | TRBV7-2 | CASSLGPGGPTDTQYF | TGTGCCAGCAGCTTAGGACCGGGGGGGCCCACAGATACGCAGTATTTT
NA | TRBJ2-3 | NA | TRBV3-1 | CASSQGIYGTDTQYF | TGTGCCAGCAGCCAGGGTATCTACGGCACAGATACGCAGTATTTT
NA | TRBJ1-2 | NA | TRBV4-2 | CASSQDFGQGANYGYTF | TGTGCCAGCAGCCAAGATTTTGGTCAGGGAGCTAACTATGGCTACACCTTC
NA | TRBJ2-3 | TRBD2 | TRBV7-2 | CASSLGPLLRRGGVTDTQYF | TGTGCCAGCAGCTTAGGTCCCCTCCTGAGGCGCGGGGGAGTCACAGATACGCAGTATTTT
few | TRBJ2-7 | NA | TRBV5-1 | CASSLSPGDTYEQYF | TGCGCCAGCAGCTTGTCCCCAGGCGATACCTACGAGCAGTACTTC
NA | TRBJ1-1 | TRBD1 | TRBV12-3/TRBV12-4 | CVSSPTGWGSYTEAFF | TGTGTCAGCAGCCCGACAGGGTGGGGCTCCTACACTGAAGCTTTCTTT
NA | TRBJ1-5 | NA | TRBV27 | CASSHRVYDQPQHF | TGTGCCAGCAGTCATCGGGTCTACGATCAGCCCCAGCATTTT
NA | TRBJ2-1 | TRBD1 | TRBV25-1 | CASRGQGQGEQFF | TGTGCCAGCAGGGGACAGGGTCAGGGTGAGCAGTTCTTC
few | TRBJ2-3 | NA | TRBV4-3 | CASSPVASSADTQYF | TGCGCCAGCAGCCCGGTGGCTAGCTCTGCAGATACGCAGTATTTT
once | TRBJ2-3 | NA | TRBV6-2/TRBV6-3 | CASSYQGRATDTQYF | TGTGCCAGCAGTTACCAGGGCAGAGCCACAGATACGCAGTATTTT
NA | TRBJ1-6 | TRBD1 | TRBV19 | CASRGQGLGTPPLHF | TGTGCCAGTAGAGGACAGGGATTGGGGACGCCACCCCTCCACTTT
few | TRBJ1-5 | NA | TRBV2 | CASGVDYSNQPQHF | TGTGCCAGCGGGGTTGATTATAGCAATCAGCCCCAGCATTTT